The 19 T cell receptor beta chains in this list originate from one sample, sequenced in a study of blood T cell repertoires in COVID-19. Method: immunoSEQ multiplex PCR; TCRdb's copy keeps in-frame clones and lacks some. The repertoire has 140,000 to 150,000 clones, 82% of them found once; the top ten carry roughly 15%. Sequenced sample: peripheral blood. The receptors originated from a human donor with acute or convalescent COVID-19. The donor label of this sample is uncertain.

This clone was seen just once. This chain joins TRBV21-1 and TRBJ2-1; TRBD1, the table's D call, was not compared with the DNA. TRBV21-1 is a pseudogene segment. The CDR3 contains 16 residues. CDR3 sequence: CASSKATRGTGNEQFF. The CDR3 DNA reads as TGTGCCAGCAGCAAAGCCACGCGGGGGACAGGCAATGAGCAGTTCTTC.

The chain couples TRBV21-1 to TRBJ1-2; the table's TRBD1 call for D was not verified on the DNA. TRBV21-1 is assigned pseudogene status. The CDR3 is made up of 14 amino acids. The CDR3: CASSSGTGWDGYTF. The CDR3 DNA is TGTGCCAGCAGCAGTGGGACAGGTTGGGATGGCTACACCTTC.

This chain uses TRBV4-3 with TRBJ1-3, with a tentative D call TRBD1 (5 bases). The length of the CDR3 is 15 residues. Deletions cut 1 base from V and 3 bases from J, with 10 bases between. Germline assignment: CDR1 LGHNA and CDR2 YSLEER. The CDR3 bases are TGCGCCAGCAGCCAAGGGCAGGGTGGTGGAAACACCATATATTTT. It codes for CASSQGQGGGNTIYF.

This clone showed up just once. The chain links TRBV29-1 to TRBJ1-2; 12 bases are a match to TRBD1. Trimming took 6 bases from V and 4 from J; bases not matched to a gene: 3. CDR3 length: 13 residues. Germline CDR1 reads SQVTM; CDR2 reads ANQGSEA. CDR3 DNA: TGCAGCGTGGGGACAGGGGGCATCTATGGCTACACCTTC. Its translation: CSVGTGGIYGYTF.

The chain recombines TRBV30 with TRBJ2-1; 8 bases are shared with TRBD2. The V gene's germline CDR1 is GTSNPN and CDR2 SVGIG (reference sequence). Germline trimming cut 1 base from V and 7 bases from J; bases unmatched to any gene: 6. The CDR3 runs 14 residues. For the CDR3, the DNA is TGTGCCTGGAGTGCGGGGGGGCGTTGGAATGAGCAGTTCTTC. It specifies CAWSAGGRWNEQFF.

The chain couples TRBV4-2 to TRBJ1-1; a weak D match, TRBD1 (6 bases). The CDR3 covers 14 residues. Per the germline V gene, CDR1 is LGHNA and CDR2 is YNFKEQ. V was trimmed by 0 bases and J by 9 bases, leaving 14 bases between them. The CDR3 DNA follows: TGTGCCAGCAGCCAAGAAGGGGCGGACAGTAAAGCTTTCTTT. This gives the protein CASSQEGADSKAFF.

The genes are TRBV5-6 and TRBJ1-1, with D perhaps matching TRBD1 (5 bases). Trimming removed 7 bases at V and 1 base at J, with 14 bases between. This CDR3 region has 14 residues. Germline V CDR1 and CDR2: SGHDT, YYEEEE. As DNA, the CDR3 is TGTGCCAGCTCGAACAGGTTGGGGAACACTGAAGCTTTCTTT. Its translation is CASSNRLGNTEAFF.

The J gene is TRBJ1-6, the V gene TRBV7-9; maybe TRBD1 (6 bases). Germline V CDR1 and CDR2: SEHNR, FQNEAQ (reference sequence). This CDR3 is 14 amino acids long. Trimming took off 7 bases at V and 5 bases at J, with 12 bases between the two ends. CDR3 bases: TGTGCCAGCACCGTAGGACAGAATAATTCACCCCTCCACTTT. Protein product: CASTVGQNNSPLHF. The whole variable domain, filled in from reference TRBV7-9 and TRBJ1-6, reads DTGVSQNPRHKITKRGQNVTFRCDPISEHNRLYWYRQTLGQGPEFLTYFQNEAQLEKSRLLSDRFSAERPKGSFSTLEIQRTEQGDSAMYLCASTVGQNNSPLHFGNGTRLTVT.

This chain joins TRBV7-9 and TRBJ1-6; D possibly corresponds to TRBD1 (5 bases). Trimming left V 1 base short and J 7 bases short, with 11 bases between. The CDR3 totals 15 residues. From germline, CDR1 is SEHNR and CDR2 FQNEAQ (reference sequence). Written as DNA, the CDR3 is TGTGCCAGCAGCTTAGAGGGCAGGACAAATTCACCCCTCCACTTT. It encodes CASSLEGRTNSPLHF.

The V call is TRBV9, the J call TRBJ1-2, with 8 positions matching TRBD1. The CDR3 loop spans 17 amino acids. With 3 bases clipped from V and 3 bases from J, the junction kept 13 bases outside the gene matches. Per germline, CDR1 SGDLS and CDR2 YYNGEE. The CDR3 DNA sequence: TGTGCCAGCAGCGACCCTGGACAGGGCTGGAGGGACTATGGCTACACCTTC. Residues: CASSDPGQGWRDYGYTF.

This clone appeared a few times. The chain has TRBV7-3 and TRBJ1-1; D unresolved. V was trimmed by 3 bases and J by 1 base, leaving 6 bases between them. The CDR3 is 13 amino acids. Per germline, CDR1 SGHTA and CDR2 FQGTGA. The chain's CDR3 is CASSFRQNTEAFF. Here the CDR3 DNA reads TGTGCCAGCAGCTTCCGACAGAACACTGAAGCTTTCTTT.

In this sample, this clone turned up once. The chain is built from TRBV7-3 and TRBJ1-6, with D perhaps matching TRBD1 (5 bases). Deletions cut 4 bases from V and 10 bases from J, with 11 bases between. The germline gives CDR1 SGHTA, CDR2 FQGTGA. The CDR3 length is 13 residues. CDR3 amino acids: CASSSQGGSPLHF. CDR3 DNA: TGTGCCAGCAGCTCTCAGGGAGGGTCACCCCTCCACTTT.

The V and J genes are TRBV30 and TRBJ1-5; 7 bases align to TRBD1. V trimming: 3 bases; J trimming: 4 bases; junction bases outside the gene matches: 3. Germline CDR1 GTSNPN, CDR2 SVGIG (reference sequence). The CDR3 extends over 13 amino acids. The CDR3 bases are TGTGCCTGGAGCCCGGACAGGAATCAGCCCCAGCATTTT. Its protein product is CAWSPDRNQPQHF.

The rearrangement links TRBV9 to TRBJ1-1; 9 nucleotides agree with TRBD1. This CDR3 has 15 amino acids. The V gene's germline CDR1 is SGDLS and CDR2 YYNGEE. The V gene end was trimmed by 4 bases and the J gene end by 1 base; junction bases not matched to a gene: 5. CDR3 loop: CASSFLDRGNTEAFF. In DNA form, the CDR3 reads TGTGCCAGCAGCTTCTTGGACAGGGGGAACACTGAAGCTTTCTTT.

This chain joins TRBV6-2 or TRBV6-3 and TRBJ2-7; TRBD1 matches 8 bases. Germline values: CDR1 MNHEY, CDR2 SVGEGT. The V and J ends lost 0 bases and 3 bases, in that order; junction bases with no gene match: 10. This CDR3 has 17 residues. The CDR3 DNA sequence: TGTGCCAGCAGTTACTCCACGACAGGGGCCTTTTTCTACGAGCAGTACTTC. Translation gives CASSYSTTGAFFYEQYF.

CDR3 sequence (DNA): TGTGCCAGCAGCGTAGGGCGGGGGGCGTCCTATAATTCACCCCTCCACTTT. The encoded protein is CASSVGRGASYNSPLHF. The rearrangement joins TRBV9 to TRBJ1-6; possible D gene TRBD1, 6 bases. This CDR3 comprises 17 residues. The germline V gene has CDR1 SGDLS and CDR2 YYNGEE. V was cut by 0 bases and J by 1 base, with 11 bases left in between.

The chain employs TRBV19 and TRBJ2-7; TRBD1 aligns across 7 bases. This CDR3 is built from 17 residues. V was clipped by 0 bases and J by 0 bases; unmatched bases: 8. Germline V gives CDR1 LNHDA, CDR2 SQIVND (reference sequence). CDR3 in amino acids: CASSIEAGTVSSYEQYF. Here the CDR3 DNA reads TGTGCCAGTAGTATAGAAGCCGGGACAGTAAGCTCCTACGAGCAGTACTTC.

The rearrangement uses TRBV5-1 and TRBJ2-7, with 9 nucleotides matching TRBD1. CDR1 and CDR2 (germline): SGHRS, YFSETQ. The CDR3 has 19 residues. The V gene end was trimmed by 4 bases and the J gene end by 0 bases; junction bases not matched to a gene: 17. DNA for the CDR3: TGCGCCAGCAGCCCCGCCGGACAGGGGCCTAACCTATACTCCTACGAGCAGTACTTC. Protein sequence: CASSPAGQGPNLYSYEQYF.

The CDR3 sequence is CASSLDGRGGLNEQFF. The CDR3 bases are TGCGCCAGCAGCTTGGATGGGCGGGGGGGCCTCAATGAGCAGTTCTTC. The gene calls are TRBV5-1 and TRBJ2-1; 9 positions match TRBD2. J lost 6 bases, V lost 0 bases, and 7 bases had no gene match. Germline CDR1 SGHRS, CDR2 YFSETQ. The CDR3 extends over 16 amino acids.